Listed here are 26 T cell receptor beta chains from one sample, sequenced in a study of radiation and T cells in renal cell carcinoma. Time point meaning: blood 2 weeks post-SBRT. This sample's treatment: 15 Gy SBRT to primary tumor, nephrectomy 4 weeks later. Measured with immunoSEQ multiplex PCR; TCRdb has only the in-frame clones, and not every one. This repertoire shows about 150,000 clones, approximately 86% found once; its top ten account for 10% to 15%. The sequenced sample was blood, obtained from a patient whose treatment included radiotherapy and nephrectomy. Receptors were obtained from a woman in her forties or fifties with renal cell carcinoma.

This clone appeared a few times. The rearrangement links TRBV7-9 to TRBJ2-5, with 7 bases that match TRBD2. Germline values: CDR1 SEHNR, CDR2 FQNEAQ (reference sequence). V was clipped by 1 base and J by 5 bases; unmatched bases: 1. The CDR3 loop spans 13 amino acids. This CDR3 reads CASSLGEGETQYF. The DNA for the CDR3 is TGTGCCAGCAGCTTAGGGGAGGGTGAGACCCAGTACTTC.

The rearrangement joins TRBV6-1 to TRBJ1-2; D unclear. Trimming took off 0 bases at V and 2 bases at J, with 7 bases between the two ends. The CDR3 is 14 residues long. In germline, CDR1 is MNHNS, CDR2 SASEGT. CDR3 bases: TGTGCCAGCAGTGAAGCGGGCGGAAACTATGGCTACACCTTC. It codes for CASSEAGGNYGYTF.

The chain combines TRBV7-2 with TRBJ2-1; D ambiguous. V was pared by 8 bases and J by 0 bases, with 17 bases between. CDR1 is SGHTA and CDR2 is FQGNSA in the germline V gene. The CDR3 consists of 16 residues. CDR3 region: CASLVGQQSSYNEQFF. As DNA, the CDR3 is TGTGCCAGCCTGGTGGGCCAACAGAGCTCCTACAATGAGCAGTTCTTC.

This chain connects TRBV5-5 to TRBJ2-7; 10 nucleotides agree with TRBD2. CDR1 is SGHKS and CDR2 is YYEKEE in the germline V gene (reference sequence). The CDR3 contains 15 residues. V dropped 4 bases and J dropped 2; count of bases not matched to a gene: 6. This CDR3 is CASSTGLAVPYEQYF. CDR3 DNA sequence: TGTGCCAGCAGCACAGGACTAGCGGTGCCCTACGAGCAGTACTTC.

V is TRBV5-1 and J is TRBJ1-6; TRBD1 agrees at 8 bases. Per germline, CDR1 SGHRS and CDR2 YFSETQ. This CDR3 has 15 residues. V was pared by 4 bases and J by 5 bases, with 5 bases of the junction left unmatched. As DNA, the CDR3 is TGCGCCAGCAGCATACGACAGGGGAATAATTCACCCCTCCACTTT. Its protein product is CASSIRQGNNSPLHF.

This sequence joins TRBV5-6 and TRBJ2-3, with D uncertain. Germline-derived CDR1 and CDR2 are SGHDT and YYEEEE. CDR3 length: 15 amino acids. V dropped 5 bases and J dropped 6 bases, with 19 bases sitting between them. The CDR3 DNA sequence: TGTGCCAGCAGTCCTATGGGCACCCCTTATGATACGCAGTATTTT. Protein sequence: CASSPMGTPYDTQYF.

Points on this clone: The same CDR3 can be traced to other DNA sequences in this sample. The rearrangement joins TRBV4-3 to TRBJ1-1, with D maybe TRBD1 (6 bases). CDR3 length: 15 residues. The V and J ends lost 0 bases and 1 base respectively, with 9 bases between them. Germline-derived CDR1 and CDR2 are LGHNA and YSLEER. The CDR3 here is CASSQDRGGNTEAFF. For the CDR3, the DNA is TGCGCCAGCAGCCAAGACAGGGGAGGGAACACTGAAGCTTTCTTT.

This chain connects TRBV10-3 to TRBJ1-2; no definite D call. Trimming took off 6 bases at V and 4 bases at J, with 15 bases between the two ends. This CDR3 is 14 amino acids long. CDR1 is ENHRY and CDR2 is SYGVKD in the germline V gene. CDR3 in DNA: TGTGCCATCAGCCCCGGGCTAAGCCCCTATGGCTACACCTTC. Protein product: CAISPGLSPYGYTF.

This sequence joins TRBV5-1 and TRBJ2-1; 10 bases are a match to TRBD2. Germline trimming cut 4 bases from V and 4 bases from J; bases unmatched to any gene: 5. The CDR3 length is 15 residues. Germline CDR1 is SGHRS and CDR2 is YFSETQ. CDR3 protein: CASSPGTSVYNEQFF. The CDR3 DNA is TGCGCCAGCAGCCCCGGGACTAGCGTATACAATGAGCAGTTCTTC.

V is TRBV19 and J is TRBJ1-1; a weak D match, TRBD1 (5 bases). Trimming took off 5 bases at V and 4 bases at J, with 8 bases between the two ends. Germline V lookup: CDR1 LNHDA, CDR2 SQIVND (reference sequence). This CDR3 has 12 residues. CDR3: CASSQRGTEAFF. The CDR3 DNA reads TGTGCCAGTAGTCAGAGGGGCACTGAAGCTTTCTTT.

V usage is TRBV15 and J usage is TRBJ1-5; tentatively, D is TRBD1 (5 bases). Trimming shortened V by 5 bases and J by 1 base, and 21 bases separated the two germline ends. The CDR3 is made up of 18 amino acids. Germline lookup yields CDR1 LNHNV and CDR2 YYDKDF (reference sequence). CDR3 amino acids: CATSSGGIGLLSNQPQHF. The CDR3 nucleotides are TGTGCCACCAGCTCCGGGGGTATAGGGCTTCTGAGCAATCAGCCCCAGCATTTT.

The rearrangement uses TRBV7-2 and TRBJ2-2, with 8 nucleotides matching TRBD1. The germline V gene encodes CDR1 SGHTA and CDR2 FQGNSA. V shed 4 bases, J shed 3 bases, and the junction held 4 bases outside the gene matches. The CDR3 has 15 residues. The DNA of the CDR3 is TGTGCCAGCAGCTCCCCGGACAGGGACACCGGGGAGCTGTTTTTT. It codes for CASSSPDRDTGELFF.

V is TRBV11-2 and J is TRBJ2-7; 7 nucleotides agree with TRBD2. In germline, CDR1 is SGHAT, CDR2 FQNNGV. The CDR3 is 14 amino acids. After removal of 0 bases from V and 6 bases from J, the junction contained 5 bases not matched to a gene. This CDR3 is CASSLDGGNLEQYF. In DNA, the CDR3 is TGTGCCAGCAGCTTAGACGGGGGGAATCTCGAGCAGTACTTC.

J is TRBJ2-2 and V is TRBV29-1, with unresolved D. V lost 6 bases and J lost 4, with 9 bases in between. There are 12 residues in the CDR3. Per germline, CDR1 SQVTM and CDR2 ANQGSEA. CDR3 in amino acids: CSVGPGTGELFF. Here the CDR3 DNA reads TGCAGCGTCGGACCCGGCACCGGGGAGCTGTTTTTT.

The chain employs TRBV5-1 and TRBJ1-2, with TRBD1 matching 10 bases. Germline V lookup: CDR1 SGHRS, CDR2 YFSETQ. The CDR3 spans 16 residues. V lost 6 bases to trimming and J lost 9 bases; unmatched junction nucleotides: 17. The CDR3: CASNLNPAGQGIRYTF. The CDR3 DNA reads TGCGCCAGCAACTTAAACCCGGCGGGACAGGGGATTCGCTACACCTTC.

CDR3 amino acids: CASSYGAKETQYF. The CDR3 coding sequence is TGTGCCAGCAGTTACGGGGCGAAGGAGACCCAGTACTTC. V and J are TRBV6-5 and TRBJ2-5, with TRBD1 as a possible D gene (5 bases). The V end was cut by 2 bases, the J end by 5 bases, with 9 bases between. CDR3 size: 13 residues. Looked up from germline, CDR1 is MNHEY and CDR2 is SVGAGI.

The chain combines TRBV10-3 with TRBJ2-3; no reliable D call. V lost 8 bases to trimming and J lost 2 bases, with 14 bases between them. CDR1 is ENHRY and CDR2 is SYGVKD in the germline V gene. This CDR3 has 14 residues. For the CDR3, the DNA is TGTGCCATCCGTCGTGGCCCAGACACAGATACGCAGTATTTT. This sequence encodes CAIRRGPDTDTQYF.

The genes are TRBV19 and TRBJ1-1, with 9 bases that match TRBD1. J was trimmed by 6 bases and V by 1 base; bases with no gene match: 9. The CDR3 runs to 16 residues. Germline V gene data show CDR1 as LNHDA and CDR2 as SQIVND (reference sequence). Here the CDR3 DNA reads TGTGCCAGTAGTATAGGACAGGGGGTGTACCTCGCTGAAGCTTTCTTT. It encodes CASSIGQGVYLAEAFF.

The chain carries TRBV7-8 and TRBJ1-5; the D is unclear. V was shortened by 5 bases and J by 3 bases, with 14 bases between the two germline ends. This CDR3 is built from 15 residues. Germline CDR1 reads SGHVS; CDR2 reads FQNEAQ. CDR3 DNA sequence: TGTGCCAGCAGCCAAAGCCGGGCCAACAATCAGCCCCAGCATTTT. Amino acid sequence: CASSQSRANNQPQHF.

This sequence joins TRBV15 and TRBJ2-3, with D unclear. V was pared by 5 bases and J by 0 bases, with 15 bases between. The CDR3 loop spans 16 amino acids. The V gene's germline CDR1 is LNHNV and CDR2 YYDKDF (reference sequence). The CDR3 nucleotides read TGTGCCACCAGCCCCCTGATCGGGTTTAGCACAGATACGCAGTATTTT. Residues: CATSPLIGFSTDTQYF.

J is TRBJ1-6 and V is TRBV6-6; a weak D match, TRBD1 (5 bases). The germline V gene encodes CDR1 MNHNY and CDR2 SVGAGI (reference sequence). Deletions cut 6 bases from V and 7 bases from J, with 16 bases between. This CDR3 is 15 amino acids long. In DNA form, the CDR3 reads TGTGCCAGCAGCCTCGAGACAGTGTCCAATTCACCCCTCCACTTT. It encodes CASSLETVSNSPLHF.

This sequence joins TRBV2 and TRBJ2-1; D is ambiguous. The V and J ends lost 6 bases and 15 bases respectively, with 12 bases between them. Germline CDR1 reads SNHLY; CDR2 reads FYNNEI. The CDR3 has 10 amino acids. CDR3 in amino acids: CASSTGRPFF. The CDR3 DNA follows: TGTGCCAGCAGCACGGGCAGGCCGTTCTTC. The variable domain in full, with the rest retrieved from reference TRBV2 and TRBJ2-1, is EPEVTQTPSHQVTQMGQEVILRCVPISNHLYFYWYRQILGQKVEFLVSFYNNEISEKSEIFDDQFSVERPDGSNFTLKIRSTKLEDSAMYFCASSTGRPFFGPGTRLTVL.

The chain couples TRBV19 to TRBJ2-5, with D possibly matching TRBD2 (5 bases). The CDR3 has 13 amino acids. Per the germline V gene, CDR1 is LNHDA and CDR2 is SQIVND (reference sequence). Trimming removed 3 bases at V and 2 bases at J, with 7 bases between. CDR3 nucleotide sequence: TGTGCCAGTAGTATGACTACACAAGAGACCCAGTACTTC. Its translation: CASSMTTQETQYF. Looking up the rest from reference TRBV19 and TRBJ2-5 gives the full variable domain: DGGITQSPKYLFRKEGQNVTLSCEQNLNHDAMYWYRQDPGQGLRLIYYSQIVNDFQKGDIAEGYSVSREKKESFPLTVTSAQKNPTAFYLCASSMTTQETQYFGPGTRLLVL.

This chain connects TRBV2 to TRBJ1-5, with D uncertain. Germline CDR1 is SNHLY and CDR2 is FYNNEI. V was trimmed by 6 bases and J by 2 bases, leaving 14 bases between them. This CDR3 spans 15 amino acids. CDR3 in DNA: TGTGCCAGCAGGCGAGCGGGGATGGGCAATCAGCCCCAGCATTTT. It is translated as CASRRAGMGNQPQHF.

The gene calls are TRBV6-6 and TRBJ1-6, with D perhaps TRBD1 (5 bases). V was cut by 5 bases and J by 7 bases, with 9 bases left in between. This CDR3 contains 13 residues. Germline CDR1 is MNHNY and CDR2 is SVGAGI (reference sequence). CDR3 sequence reads: CASSQWGNSPLHF. In nucleotides, the CDR3 is TGTGCCAGCAGTCAATGGGGGAATTCACCCCTCCACTTT.

In this sample, this clone turned up once. The rearrangement uses TRBV7-6 and TRBJ2-7, with no clear D. Germline V lookup: CDR1 SGHVS, CDR2 FNYEAQ. CDR3 length: 14 residues. The V and J ends lost 4 bases and 1 base respectively, with 11 bases between them. This CDR3 reads CASSSRTESYEQYF. The DNA of the CDR3 is TGTGCCAGCAGCTCGCGGACCGAATCCTACGAGCAGTACTTC.